Reported below is one T cell receptor (beta chain). The record originates from a study of blood T cell repertoires in COVID-19. Germline-derived CDR1 and CDR2 are SGHTA and FQGNSA. This CDR3 has 12 amino acids. Trimming left V 4 bases short and J 11 bases short, with 14 bases between. How the authors handled the data: Nucleated cell number was recorded as an estimate derived from reference gene primer amplification. Generated by immunoSEQ multiplex PCR, the TCRdb table keeps only in-frame clones and is missing some. V and J calls and clone size are given by that table; D and trimming were obtained from the DNA. This table holds just under 60,000 clones, more than 65% found once. Seattle researchers signed up patients amid active infection and tracked them longitudinally.

The chain uses TRBV7-2 and TRBJ1-1; no clear D gene. The sequence was obtained from a man older than 75 with COVID-19, enrolled during active disease. Sequencing input: peripheral blood. DNA of the CDR3: TGTGCCAGCAGCTCCGACCTTGGAGGGGCTTTCTTT. Its translation: CASSSDLGGAFF.